This T cell receptor beta chain was recorded in a study of T cells in Graves' hyperthyroidism and ophthalmopathy. The overall study: Peripheral blood was obtained at initial diagnosis, preceding any treatment.

Looked up from germline, CDR1 is LGHDT and CDR2 is YNNKEL (reference sequence). V dropped 4 bases and J dropped 0 bases, with 9 bases sitting between them. The CDR3 runs to 15 residues. Subjects aged 18 to 65 presented with newly diagnosed hyperthyroidism of less than 2 months' duration. This clonotype was seen ten or more times. What it binds is not known. Study results and caveats: Prediction of ophthalmopathy progression came a median around 6.5 months pre-onset.

Amplified TCR beta CDR3 regions came from RNA transcripts. HTBI primers drove first-round RT-PCR of the TCR CDR3. TCRdb reprocessed the multiplex PCR reads via MiXCR and lists one record per CDR3 protein. Among some 560,000 distinct CDR3 sequences listed, 12% to 15% were seen once. The clonotype originates from a woman between 35 and 50 years old with Graves' hyperthyroidism. What was sequenced was blood. The genes are TRBV3-1 and TRBJ2-2; maybe TRBD2 (6 bases). As DNA, the CDR3 is TGTGCCAGCAGCCCTAGCGTAGCGAACACCGGGGAGCTGTTTTTT. Translation: CASSPSVANTGELFF.